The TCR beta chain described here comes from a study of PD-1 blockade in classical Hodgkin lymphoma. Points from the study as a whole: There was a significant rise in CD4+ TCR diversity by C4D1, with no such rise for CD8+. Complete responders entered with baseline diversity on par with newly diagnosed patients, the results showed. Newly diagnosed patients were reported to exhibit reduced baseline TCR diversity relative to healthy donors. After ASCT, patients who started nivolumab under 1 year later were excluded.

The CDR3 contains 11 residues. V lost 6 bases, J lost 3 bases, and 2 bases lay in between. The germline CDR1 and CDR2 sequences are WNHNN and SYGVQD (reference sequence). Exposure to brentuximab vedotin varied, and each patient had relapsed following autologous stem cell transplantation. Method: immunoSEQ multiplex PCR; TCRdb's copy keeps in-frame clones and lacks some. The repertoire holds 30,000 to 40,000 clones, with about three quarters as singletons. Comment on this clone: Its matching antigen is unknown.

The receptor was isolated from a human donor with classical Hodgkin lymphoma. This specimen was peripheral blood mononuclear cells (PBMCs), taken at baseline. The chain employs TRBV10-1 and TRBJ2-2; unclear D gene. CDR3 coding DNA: TGCGCCAGCAGGGACACCGGGGAGCTGTTTTTT. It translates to CASRDTGELFF.